A selection of T cell receptor beta chains follows, all from one sample in a study of blood T cell repertoires in COVID-19. Assay: immunoSEQ multiplex PCR; the TCRdb copy retains only in-frame clones and omits some. The table lists roughly 250,000 clones, around 83% of them singletons. Material for sequencing was peripheral blood. The receptors come from a woman between 55 and 75 years old with active or convalescent COVID-19. Both conserved end residues are part of each CDR3. D genes are given only for firm matches.

>TRBV6-5|TRBD1
CAGQGVGNEQFF
>TRBV10-3|TRBD2
CAISEPGLAGDVGGELFF
>TRBV11-1|TRBD2
CASSFTSGGQQETQYF
>TRBV6-2/TRBV6-3|NA
CASSSEPYGYTF
>TRBV11-2|TRBD1
CASSLGQGYGYTF
>TRBV7-2|NA
CASSQQVEAFF
>TRBV5-1|NA
CASSRGGTGNYEQYF
>TRBV7-8|NA
CASSLGGTGRRDGNTIYF
>TRBV7-9|NA
CASSLGTGSYEQYF
>TRBV7-2|TRBD1
CASSLAWDRGHGGYTF
>TRBV7-9|TRBD1
CASSVEGANSPLHF
>TRBV19|TRBD1
CASKMRGQGAGNYGYTF
>TRBV5-5|TRBD1
CASSRQGAYEQYF
>TRBV30|TRBD1
CAWNDRAPEKLFF
>TRBV6-1|NA
CASSEPGQSSGEKLFF
>TRBV7-8|TRBD1
CASSLTGQGYKNIQYF
>TRBV6-2/TRBV6-3|TRBD2
CASSLAGASGANVLTF
>TRBV6-5|NA
CASSVIANYGYTF
>TRBV7-9|TRBD1
CASSPRQGAAEEQYF
>TRBV9|TRBD1
CASSPDREQETQYF
>TRBV5-1|NA
CASSFATRGEKLFF
>TRBV18|TRBD2
CASSQTSGGAYEQYF
>TRBV2|NA
CASSEDYRRDQPQHF
>TRBV7-7|NA
CASSPMGHGNEQFF
>TRBV6-1|NA
CASSDSPGQGEKLFF
>TRBV27|NA
CASSLYGQPYNEQFF
>TRBV19|NA
CASSSYRVRGTEAFF